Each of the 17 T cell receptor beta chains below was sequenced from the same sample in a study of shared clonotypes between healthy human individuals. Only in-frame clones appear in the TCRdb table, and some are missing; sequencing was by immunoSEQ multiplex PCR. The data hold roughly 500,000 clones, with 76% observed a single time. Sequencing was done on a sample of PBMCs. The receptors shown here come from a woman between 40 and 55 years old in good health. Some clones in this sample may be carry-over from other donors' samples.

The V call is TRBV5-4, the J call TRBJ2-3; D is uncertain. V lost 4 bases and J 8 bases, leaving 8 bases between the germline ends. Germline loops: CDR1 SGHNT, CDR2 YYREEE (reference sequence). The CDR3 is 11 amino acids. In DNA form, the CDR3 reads TGTGCCAGCAGCCTACTGGGTACGCAGTATTTT. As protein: CASSLLGTQYF.

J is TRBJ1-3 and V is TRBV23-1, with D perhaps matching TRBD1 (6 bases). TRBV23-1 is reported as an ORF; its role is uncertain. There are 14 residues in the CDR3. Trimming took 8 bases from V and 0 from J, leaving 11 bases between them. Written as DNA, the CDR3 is TGCGCCAGCGGACAGCTACCCTCTGGAAACACCATATATTTT. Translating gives CASGQLPSGNTIYF.

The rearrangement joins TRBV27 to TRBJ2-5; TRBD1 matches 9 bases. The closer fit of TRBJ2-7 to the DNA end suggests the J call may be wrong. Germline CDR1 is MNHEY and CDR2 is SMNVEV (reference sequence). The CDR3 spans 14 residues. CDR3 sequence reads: CASSLNRGQYEQYF. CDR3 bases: TGTGCCAGCAGTTTAAACAGGGGGCAATACGAGCAGTACTTC.

The CDR3 is CASSLVGTSGRIGELFF. The CDR3 coding sequence is TGTGCCAGCAGCTTAGTCGGGACTAGCGGGAGAATCGGGGAGCTGTTTTTT. This sequence joins TRBV11-3 and TRBJ2-2, with 14 bases fitting TRBD2. V lost 1 base, J lost 7 bases, and 5 bases stayed unmatched. CDR1 and CDR2 (germline): SGHNT, YENEEA. CDR3 size: 17 residues. The complete variable domain, with remaining parts taken from reference TRBV11-3 and TRBJ2-2, reads EAGVVQSPRYKIIEKKQPVAFWCNPISGHNTLYWYLQNLGQGPELLIRYENEEAVDDSQLPKDRFSAERLKGVDSTLKIQPAELGDSAVYLCASSLVGTSGRIGELFFGEGSRLTVL.

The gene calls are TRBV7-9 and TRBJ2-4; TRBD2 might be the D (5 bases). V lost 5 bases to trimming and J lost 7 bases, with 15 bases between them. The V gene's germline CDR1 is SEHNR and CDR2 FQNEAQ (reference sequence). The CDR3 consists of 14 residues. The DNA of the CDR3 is TGTGCCAGCAGCACCCAGGACTCTGGGAACATTCAGTACTTC. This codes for CASSTQDSGNIQYF.

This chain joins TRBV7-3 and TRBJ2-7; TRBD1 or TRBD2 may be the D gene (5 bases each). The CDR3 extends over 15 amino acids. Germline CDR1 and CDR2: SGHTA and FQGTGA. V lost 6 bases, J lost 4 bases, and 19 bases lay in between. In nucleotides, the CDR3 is TGTGCCAGCAGTCTCCAGGGAGCGCCAAATTACGAGCAGTACTTC. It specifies CASSLQGAPNYEQYF.

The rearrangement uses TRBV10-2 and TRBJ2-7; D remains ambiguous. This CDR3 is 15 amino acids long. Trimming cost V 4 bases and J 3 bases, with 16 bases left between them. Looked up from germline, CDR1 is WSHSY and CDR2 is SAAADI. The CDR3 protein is CASSGLPSPLYEQYF. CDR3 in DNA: TGCGCCAGCAGTGGCCTACCATCACCCCTCTACGAGCAGTACTTC.

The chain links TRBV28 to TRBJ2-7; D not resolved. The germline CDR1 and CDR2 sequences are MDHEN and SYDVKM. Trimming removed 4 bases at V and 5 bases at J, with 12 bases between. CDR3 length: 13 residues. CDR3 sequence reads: CASSYLGVHEQYF. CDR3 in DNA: TGTGCCAGCAGTTATCTTGGGGTCCACGAGCAGTACTTC.

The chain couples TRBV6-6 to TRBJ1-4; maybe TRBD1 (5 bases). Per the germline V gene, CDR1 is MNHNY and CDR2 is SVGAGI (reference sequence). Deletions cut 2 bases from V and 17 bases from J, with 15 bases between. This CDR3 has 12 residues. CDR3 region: CASSYPPGPFFF. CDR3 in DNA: TGTGCCAGCAGTTACCCTCCGGGACCGTTTTTTTTT.

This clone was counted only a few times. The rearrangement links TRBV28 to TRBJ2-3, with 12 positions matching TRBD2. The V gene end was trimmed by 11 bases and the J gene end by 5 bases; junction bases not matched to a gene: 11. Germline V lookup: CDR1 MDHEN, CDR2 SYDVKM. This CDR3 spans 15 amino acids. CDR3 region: CAANPSGRAKDTQYF. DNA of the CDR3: TGTGCCGCAAACCCTAGCGGGAGGGCCAAAGATACGCAGTATTTT.

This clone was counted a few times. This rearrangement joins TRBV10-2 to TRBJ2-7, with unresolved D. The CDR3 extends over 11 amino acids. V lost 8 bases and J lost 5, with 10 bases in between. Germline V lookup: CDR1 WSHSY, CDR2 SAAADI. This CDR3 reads CASGMAHEQYF. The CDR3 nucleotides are TGCGCCAGCGGGATGGCCCACGAGCAGTACTTC.

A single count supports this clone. The CDR3 spells CASSLAGGFGEQYF. The DNA for the CDR3 is TGTGCCAGCAGCCTAGCGGGAGGGTTTGGGGAGCAGTACTTC. The V call is TRBV7-3, the J call TRBJ2-7; 12 nucleotides match TRBD2. In germline, CDR1 is SGHTA, CDR2 FQGTGA. This CDR3 is 14 amino acids long. After removal of 5 bases from V and 7 bases from J, the junction contained 6 bases not matched to a gene.

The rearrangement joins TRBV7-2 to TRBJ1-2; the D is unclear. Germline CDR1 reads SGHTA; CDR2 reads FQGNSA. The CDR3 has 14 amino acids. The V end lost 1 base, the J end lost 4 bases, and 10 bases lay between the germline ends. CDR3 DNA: TGTGCCAGCAGCTTAGATCGCCGTGGCTATGGCTACACCTTC. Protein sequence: CASSLDRRGYGYTF.

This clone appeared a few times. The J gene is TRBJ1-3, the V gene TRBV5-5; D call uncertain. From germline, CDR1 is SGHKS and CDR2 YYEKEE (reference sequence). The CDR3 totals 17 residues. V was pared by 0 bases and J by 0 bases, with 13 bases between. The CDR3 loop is CASSLDVTQYSGNTIYF. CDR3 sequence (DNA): TGTGCCAGCAGCTTGGATGTGACACAGTACTCTGGAAACACCATATATTTT.

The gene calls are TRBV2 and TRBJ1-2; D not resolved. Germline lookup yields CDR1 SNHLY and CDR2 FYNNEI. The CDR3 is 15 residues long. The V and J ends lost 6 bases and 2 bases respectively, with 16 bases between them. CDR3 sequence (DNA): TGTGCCAGCAGAGCGGGTTCCACCGAAAACTATGGCTACACCTTC. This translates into CASRAGSTENYGYTF. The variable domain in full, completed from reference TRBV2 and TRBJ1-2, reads EPEVTQTPSHQVTQMGQEVILRCVPISNHLYFYWYRQILGQKVEFLVSFYNNEISEKSEIFDDQFSVERPDGSNFTLKIRSTKLEDSAMYFCASRAGSTENYGYTFGSGTRLTVV.

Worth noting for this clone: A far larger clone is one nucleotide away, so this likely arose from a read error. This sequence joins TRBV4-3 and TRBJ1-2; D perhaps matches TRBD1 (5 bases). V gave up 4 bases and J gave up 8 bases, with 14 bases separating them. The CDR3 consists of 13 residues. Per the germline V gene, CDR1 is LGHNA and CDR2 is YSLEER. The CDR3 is CASSPGRAWGYTF. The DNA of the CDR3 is TGCGCCAGCAGCCCGGGCAGGGCATGGGGCTACACCTTC.

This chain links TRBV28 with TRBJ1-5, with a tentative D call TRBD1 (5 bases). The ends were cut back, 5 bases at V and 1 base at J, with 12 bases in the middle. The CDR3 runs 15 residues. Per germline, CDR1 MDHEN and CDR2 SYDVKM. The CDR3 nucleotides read TGTGCCAGCAGTCCGGGACTTGTGAGCAATCAGCCCCAGCATTTT. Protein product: CASSPGLVSNQPQHF.